These 2 T cell receptor beta chains came from one sample sequenced in a study of identifying expanded T cells in peripheral blood. Profiled with immunoSEQ multiplex PCR; TCRdb holds only in-frame clones, not every one. The sample contains about 52,000 clones, roughly 80% of which appear only once. Sequenced: blood. The receptors originated from a person between 18 and 75 years old in good health.

The genes are TRBV9 and TRBJ2-1; TRBD2 might be the D (7 bases). This CDR3 is 15 amino acids long. Per the germline V gene, CDR1 is SGDLS and CDR2 is YYNGEE. V was pared by 1 base and J by 8 bases, with 16 bases between. The CDR3 reads CASSVQGRATDEQFF. The CDR3 DNA sequence: TGTGCCAGCAGCGTACAGGGGAGGGCCACGGATGAGCAGTTCTTC.

V gene TRBV6-1 combines with J gene TRBJ2-5; 7 positions match TRBD1. CDR1 and CDR2 (germline): MNHNS, SASEGT. The CDR3 loop spans 14 amino acids. Trimming cost V 7 bases and J 1 base; bases outside gene matches: 6. The CDR3 is CASTEGASQETQYF. In DNA, the CDR3 is TGTGCCAGCACCGAGGGGGCTAGCCAAGAGACCCAGTACTTC.